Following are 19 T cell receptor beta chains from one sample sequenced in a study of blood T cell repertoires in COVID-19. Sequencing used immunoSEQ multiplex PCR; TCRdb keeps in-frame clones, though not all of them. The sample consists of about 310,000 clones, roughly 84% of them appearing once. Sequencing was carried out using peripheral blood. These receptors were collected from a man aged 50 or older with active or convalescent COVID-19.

For the CDR3, the DNA is TGTGCCAGCAGCCGCGGACTAGCGGGAGCAGGGGATACGCAGTATTTT. Translating it yields CASSRGLAGAGDTQYF. The chain combines TRBV3-1 (or the pseudogene TRBV3-2) with TRBJ2-3; 13 bases align to TRBD2. V gave up 4 bases and J gave up 6 bases; unmatched junction bases: 7. The V gene's germline CDR1 is LGHDT and CDR2 YNNKEL (reference sequence). The CDR3 loop spans 16 amino acids.

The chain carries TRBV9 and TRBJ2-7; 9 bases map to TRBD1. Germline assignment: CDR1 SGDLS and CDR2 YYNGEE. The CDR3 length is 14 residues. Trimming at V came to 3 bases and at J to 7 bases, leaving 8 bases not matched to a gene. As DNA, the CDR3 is TGTGCCAGCAGCGCGGGACAGGGTTTGCGTGAGCAGTACTTC. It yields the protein CASSAGQGLREQYF.

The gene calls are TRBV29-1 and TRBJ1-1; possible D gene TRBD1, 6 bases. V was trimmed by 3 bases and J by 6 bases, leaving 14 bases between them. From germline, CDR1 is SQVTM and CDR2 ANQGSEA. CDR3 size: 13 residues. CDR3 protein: CSVEEGGGSEAFF. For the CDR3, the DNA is TGCAGCGTTGAGGAGGGCGGGGGCTCTGAAGCTTTCTTT.

The chain's CDR3 is CASSLAPGLAGSYEQYF. As DNA, the CDR3 is TGTGCCAGTAGTCTTGCCCCGGGACTAGCGGGGTCCTACGAGCAGTACTTC. The V call is TRBV19, the J call TRBJ2-7, with 13 bases matching TRBD2. This CDR3 contains 17 residues. The germline V gene encodes CDR1 LNHDA and CDR2 SQIVND (reference sequence). V lost 5 bases to trimming and J lost 1 base; unmatched junction nucleotides: 8.

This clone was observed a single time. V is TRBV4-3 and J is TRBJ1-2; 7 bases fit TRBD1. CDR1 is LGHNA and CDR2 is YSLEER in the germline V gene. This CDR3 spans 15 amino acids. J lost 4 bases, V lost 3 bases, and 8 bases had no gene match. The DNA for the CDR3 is TGCGCCAGCAGCCAGGCACAGGGGTTAAGCTATGGCTACACCTTC. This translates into CASSQAQGLSYGYTF.

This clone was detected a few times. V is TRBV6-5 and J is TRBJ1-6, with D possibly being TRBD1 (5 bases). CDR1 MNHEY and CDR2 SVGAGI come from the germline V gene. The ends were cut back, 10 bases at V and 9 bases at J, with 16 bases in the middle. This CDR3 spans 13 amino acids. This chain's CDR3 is CATWGEGGSPLHF. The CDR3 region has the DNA TGTGCCACGTGGGGGGAGGGAGGTTCACCCCTCCACTTT.

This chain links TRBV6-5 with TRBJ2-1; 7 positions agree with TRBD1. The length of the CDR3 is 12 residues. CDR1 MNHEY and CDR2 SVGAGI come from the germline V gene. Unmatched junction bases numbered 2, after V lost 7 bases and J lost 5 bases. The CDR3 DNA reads TGTGCCAGCAACAGGGGAGACAATGAGCAGTTCTTC. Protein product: CASNRGDNEQFF.

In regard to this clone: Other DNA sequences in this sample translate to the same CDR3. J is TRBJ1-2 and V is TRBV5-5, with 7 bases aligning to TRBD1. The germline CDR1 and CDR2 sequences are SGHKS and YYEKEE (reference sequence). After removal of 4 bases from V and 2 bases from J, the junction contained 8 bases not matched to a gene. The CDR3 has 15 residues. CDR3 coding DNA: TGTGCCAGCAGCCTGGGGGACAGCCTCAACTATGGCTACACCTTC. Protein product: CASSLGDSLNYGYTF. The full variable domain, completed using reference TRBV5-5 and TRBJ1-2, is DAGVTQSPTHLIKTRGQQVTLRCSPISGHKSVSWYQQVLGQGPQFIFQYYEKEERGRGNFPDRFSARQFPNYSSELNVNALLLGDSALYLCASSLGDSLNYGYTFGSGTRLTVV.

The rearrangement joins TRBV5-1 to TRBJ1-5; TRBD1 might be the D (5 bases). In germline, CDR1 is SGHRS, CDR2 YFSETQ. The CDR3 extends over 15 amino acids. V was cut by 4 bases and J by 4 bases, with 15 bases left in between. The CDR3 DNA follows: TGCGCCAGCAGCCCAGGGTGGCAGGCAAATCAGCCCCAGCATTTT. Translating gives CASSPGWQANQPQHF.

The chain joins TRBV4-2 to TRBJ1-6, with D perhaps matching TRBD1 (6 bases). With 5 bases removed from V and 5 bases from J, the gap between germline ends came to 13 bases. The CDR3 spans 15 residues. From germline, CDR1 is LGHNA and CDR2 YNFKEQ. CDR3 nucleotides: TGTGCCAGCAGCGCGTCAGGGGCAAATAATTCACCCCTCCACTTT. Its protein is CASSASGANNSPLHF.

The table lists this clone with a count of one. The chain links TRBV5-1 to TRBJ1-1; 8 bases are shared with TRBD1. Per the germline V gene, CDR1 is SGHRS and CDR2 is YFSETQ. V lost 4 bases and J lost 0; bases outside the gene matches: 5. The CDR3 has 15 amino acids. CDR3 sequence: CASSPTGGMNTEAFF. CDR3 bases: TGCGCCAGCAGCCCAACAGGGGGGATGAACACTGAAGCTTTCTTT.

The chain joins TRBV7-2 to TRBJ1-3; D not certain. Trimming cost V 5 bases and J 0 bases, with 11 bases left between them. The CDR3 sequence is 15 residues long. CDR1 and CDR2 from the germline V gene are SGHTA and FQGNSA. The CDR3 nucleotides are TGTGCCAGCAGCCTCGACTGGAGCTCTGGAAACACCATATATTTT. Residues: CASSLDWSSGNTIYF.

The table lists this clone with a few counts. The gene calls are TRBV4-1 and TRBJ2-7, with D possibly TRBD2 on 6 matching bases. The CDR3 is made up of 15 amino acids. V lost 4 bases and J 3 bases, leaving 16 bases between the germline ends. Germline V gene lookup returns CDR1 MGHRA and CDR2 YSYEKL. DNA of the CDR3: TGCGCCAGCAGCCCAAGCTTACTAGCTCTCTACGAGCAGTACTTC. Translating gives CASSPSLLALYEQYF.

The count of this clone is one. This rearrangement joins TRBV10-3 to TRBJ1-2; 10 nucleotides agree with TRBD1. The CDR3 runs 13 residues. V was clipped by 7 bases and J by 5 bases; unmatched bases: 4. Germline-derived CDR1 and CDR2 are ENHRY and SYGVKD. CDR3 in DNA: TGTGCCATCACCCGGACAGGGGGATATGGCTACACCTTC. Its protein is CAITRTGGYGYTF.

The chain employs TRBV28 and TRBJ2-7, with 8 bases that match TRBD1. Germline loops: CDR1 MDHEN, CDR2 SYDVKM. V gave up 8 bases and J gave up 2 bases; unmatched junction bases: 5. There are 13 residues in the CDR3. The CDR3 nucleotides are TGTGCCAGCGGACAGGGAGAAACCTACGAGCAGTACTTC. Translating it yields CASGQGETYEQYF.

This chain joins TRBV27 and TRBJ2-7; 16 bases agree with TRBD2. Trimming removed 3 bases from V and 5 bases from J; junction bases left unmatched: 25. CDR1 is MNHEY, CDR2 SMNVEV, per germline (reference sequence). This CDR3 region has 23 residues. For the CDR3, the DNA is TGTGCCAGCAGTTTGGGCAGGGGGCGCACCGGGACTAGCGGGAGGGCAGGAATCCACGAGCAGTACTTC. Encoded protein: CASSLGRGRTGTSGRAGIHEQYF.

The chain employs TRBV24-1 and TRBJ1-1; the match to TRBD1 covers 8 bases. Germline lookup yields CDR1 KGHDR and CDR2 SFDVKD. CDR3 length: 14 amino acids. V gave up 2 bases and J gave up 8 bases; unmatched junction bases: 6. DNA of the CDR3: TGTGCCACCAGTGATTCACAAGGACAGGGAGAAGCTTTCTTT. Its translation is CATSDSQGQGEAFF.

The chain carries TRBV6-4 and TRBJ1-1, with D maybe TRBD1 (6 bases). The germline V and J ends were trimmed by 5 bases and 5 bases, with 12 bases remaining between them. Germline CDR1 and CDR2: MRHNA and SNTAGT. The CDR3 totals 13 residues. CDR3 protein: CASSPEGGTEAFF. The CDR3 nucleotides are TGTGCCAGCAGTCCCGAGGGGGGGACTGAAGCTTTCTTT.

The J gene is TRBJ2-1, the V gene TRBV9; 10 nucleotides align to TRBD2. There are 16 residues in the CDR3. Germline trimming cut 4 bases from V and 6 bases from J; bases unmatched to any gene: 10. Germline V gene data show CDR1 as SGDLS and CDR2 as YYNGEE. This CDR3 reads CASSPHPGTSVNEQFF. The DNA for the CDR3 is TGTGCCAGCAGCCCACATCCCGGGACTAGCGTCAATGAGCAGTTCTTC. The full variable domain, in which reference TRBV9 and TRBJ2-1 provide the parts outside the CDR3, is DSGVTQTPKHLITATGQRVTLRCSPRSGDLSVYWYQQSLDQGLQFLIQYYNGEERAKGNILERFSAQQFPDLHSELNLSSLELGDSALYFCASSPHPGTSVNEQFFGPGTRLTVL.